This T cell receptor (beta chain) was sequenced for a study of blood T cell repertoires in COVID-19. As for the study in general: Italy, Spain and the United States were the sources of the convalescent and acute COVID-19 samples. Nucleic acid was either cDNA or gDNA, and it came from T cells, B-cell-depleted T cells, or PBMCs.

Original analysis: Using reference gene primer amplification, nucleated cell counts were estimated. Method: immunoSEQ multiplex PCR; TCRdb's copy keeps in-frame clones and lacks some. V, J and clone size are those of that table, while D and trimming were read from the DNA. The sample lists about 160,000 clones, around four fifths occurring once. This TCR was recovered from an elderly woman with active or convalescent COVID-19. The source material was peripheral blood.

CDR3 loop: CASSGQGADGYTF. CDR3 nucleotides: TGTGCCAGCAGTGGACAGGGGGCCGATGGCTACACCTTC. The genes are TRBV25-1 and TRBJ1-2; TRBD1 aligns across 10 bases. The CDR3 covers 13 residues. The germline V gene has CDR1 MGHDK and CDR2 SYGVNS. Unmatched junction bases numbered 2, after V lost 4 bases and J lost 6 bases.